Detailed here is one T cell receptor (beta chain). Trimming shortened V by 5 bases and J by 0 bases, and 7 bases separated the two germline ends. Germline V gene lookup returns CDR1 LGHDT and CDR2 YNNKEL (reference sequence). The CDR3 runs 13 residues. TCRdb itself ran the reads through MiXCR, one entry per CDR3 protein. The table includes about 310,000 distinct CDR3 sequences, roughly 16% detected once. This sample stems from a study of T cell repertoires in cytomegalovirus infection. Looking at the study overall: Public TCR beta signatures provided an indication of both CMV infection and a matching HLA type.

The source of this sequence is a human donor in good health (CMV status not recorded). Some clones in this sample may be carry-over from other donors' samples. The chain carries TRBV3-1 and TRBJ1-1; D gene unclear. Sequenced: PBMCs. The CDR3 is CASSDYMNTEAFF. The CDR3 bases are TGTGCCAGCAGCGACTATATGAACACTGAAGCTTTCTTT.